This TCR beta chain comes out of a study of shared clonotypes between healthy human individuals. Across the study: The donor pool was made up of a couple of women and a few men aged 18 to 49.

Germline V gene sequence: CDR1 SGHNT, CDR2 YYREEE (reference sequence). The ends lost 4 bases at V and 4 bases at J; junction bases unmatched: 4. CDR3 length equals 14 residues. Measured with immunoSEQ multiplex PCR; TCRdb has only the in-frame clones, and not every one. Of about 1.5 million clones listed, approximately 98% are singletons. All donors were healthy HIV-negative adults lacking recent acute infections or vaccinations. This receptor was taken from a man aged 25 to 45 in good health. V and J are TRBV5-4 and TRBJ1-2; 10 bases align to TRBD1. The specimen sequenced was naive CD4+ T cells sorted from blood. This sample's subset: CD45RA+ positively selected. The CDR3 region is CASSHRDRGYGYTF. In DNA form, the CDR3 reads TGTGCCAGCAGCCATCGGGACAGGGGCTATGGCTACACCTTC.